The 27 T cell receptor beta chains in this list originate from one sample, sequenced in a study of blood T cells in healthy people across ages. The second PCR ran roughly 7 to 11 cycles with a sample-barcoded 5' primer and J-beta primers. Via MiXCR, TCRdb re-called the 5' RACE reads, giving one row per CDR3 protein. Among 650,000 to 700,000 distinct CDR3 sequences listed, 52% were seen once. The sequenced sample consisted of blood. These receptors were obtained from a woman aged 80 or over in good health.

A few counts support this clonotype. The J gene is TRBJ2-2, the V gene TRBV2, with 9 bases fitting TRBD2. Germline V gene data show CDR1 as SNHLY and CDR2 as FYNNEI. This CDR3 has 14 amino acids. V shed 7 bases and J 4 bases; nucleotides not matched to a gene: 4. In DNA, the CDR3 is TGTGCCAGCATGCGGGGGGGGGCCACCGGGGAGCTGTTTTTT. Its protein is CASMRGGATGELFF.

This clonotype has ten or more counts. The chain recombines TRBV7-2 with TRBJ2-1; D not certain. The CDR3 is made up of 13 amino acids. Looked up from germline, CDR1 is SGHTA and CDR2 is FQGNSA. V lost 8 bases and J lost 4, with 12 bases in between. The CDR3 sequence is CASGVASYNEQFF. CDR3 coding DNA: TGTGCCAGCGGTGTAGCATCTTACAATGAGCAGTTCTTC.

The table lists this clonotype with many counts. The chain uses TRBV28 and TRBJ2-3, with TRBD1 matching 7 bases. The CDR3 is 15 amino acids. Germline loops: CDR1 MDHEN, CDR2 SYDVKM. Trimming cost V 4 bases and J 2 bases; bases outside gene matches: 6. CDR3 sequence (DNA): TGTGCCAGCAGTTCGCGACAGGGTTACACAGATACGCAGTATTTT. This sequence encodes CASSSRQGYTDTQYF.

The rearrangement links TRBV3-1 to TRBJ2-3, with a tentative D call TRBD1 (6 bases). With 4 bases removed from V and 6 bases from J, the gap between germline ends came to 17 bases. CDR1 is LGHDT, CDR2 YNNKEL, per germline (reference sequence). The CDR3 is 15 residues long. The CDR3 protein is CASSPGERYWDTQYF. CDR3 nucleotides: TGTGCCAGCAGCCCAGGGGAGCGGTATTGGGATACGCAGTATTTT.

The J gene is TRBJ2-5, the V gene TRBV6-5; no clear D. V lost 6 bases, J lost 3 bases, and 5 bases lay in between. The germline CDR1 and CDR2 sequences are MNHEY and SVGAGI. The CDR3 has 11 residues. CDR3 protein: CASRGKETQYF. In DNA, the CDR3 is TGTGCCAGCAGGGGTAAAGAGACCCAGTACTTC.

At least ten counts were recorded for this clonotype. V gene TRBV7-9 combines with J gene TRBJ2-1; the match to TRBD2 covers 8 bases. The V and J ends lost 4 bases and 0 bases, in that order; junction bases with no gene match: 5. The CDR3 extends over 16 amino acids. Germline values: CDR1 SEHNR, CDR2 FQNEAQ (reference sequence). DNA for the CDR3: TGTGCCAGCAGCTGGGGGACTAGAAACTCCTACAATGAGCAGTTCTTC. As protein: CASSWGTRNSYNEQFF.

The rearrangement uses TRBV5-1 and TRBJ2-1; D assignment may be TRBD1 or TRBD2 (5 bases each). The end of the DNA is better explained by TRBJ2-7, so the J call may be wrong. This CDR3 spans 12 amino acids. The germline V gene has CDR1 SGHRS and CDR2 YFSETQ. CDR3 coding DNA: TGCGCCAGCAGATTCGGGACGAACGAGCAGTACTTC. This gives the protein CASRFGTNEQYF.

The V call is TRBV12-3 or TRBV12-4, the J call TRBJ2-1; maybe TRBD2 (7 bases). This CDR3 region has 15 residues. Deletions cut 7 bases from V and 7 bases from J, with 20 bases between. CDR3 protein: CASNMGASGSNEQFF. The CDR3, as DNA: TGTGCCAGCAATATGGGGGCTAGCGGAAGTAATGAGCAGTTCTTC.

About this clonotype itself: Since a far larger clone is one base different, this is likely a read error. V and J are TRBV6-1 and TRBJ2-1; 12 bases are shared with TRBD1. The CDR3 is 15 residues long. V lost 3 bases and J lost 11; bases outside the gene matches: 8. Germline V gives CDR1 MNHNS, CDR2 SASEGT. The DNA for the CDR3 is TGTGCCAGCAGTGACCGGGACAGGGGGCGGAATAAGCAGTTCTTC. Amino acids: CASSDRDRGRNKQFF.

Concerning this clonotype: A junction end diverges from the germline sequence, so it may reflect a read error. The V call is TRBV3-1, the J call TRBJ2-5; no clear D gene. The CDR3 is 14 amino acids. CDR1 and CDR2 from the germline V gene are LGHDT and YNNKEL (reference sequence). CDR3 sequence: CAGSQGPIKEAQYF. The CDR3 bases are TGTGCCGGCAGCCAAGGTCCTATTAAAGAGGCCCAGTACTTC.

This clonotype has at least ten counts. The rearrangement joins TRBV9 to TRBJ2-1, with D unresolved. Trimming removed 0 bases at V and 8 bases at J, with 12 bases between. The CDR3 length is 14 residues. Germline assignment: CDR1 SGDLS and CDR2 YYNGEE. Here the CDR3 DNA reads TGTGCCAGCAGCGTAGAAGGGATAGGCGATGAGCAGTTCTTC. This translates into CASSVEGIGDEQFF.

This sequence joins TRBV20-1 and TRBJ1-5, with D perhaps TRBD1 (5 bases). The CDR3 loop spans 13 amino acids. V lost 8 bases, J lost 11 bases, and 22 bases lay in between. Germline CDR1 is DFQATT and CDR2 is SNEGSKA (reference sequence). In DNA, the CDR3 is TGCAGTACTGAACGGGACGGTGGCTTGACCCAGCATTTT. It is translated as CSTERDGGLTQHF.

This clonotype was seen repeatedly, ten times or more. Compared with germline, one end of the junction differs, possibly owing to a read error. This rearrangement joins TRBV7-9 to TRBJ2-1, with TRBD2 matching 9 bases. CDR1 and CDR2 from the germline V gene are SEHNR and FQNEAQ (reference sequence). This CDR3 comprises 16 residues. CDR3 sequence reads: CAISLAGAGGEDEQFF. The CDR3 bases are TGTGCCATCAGCTTAGCGGGAGCGGGAGGTGAAGATGAGCAGTTCTTC.

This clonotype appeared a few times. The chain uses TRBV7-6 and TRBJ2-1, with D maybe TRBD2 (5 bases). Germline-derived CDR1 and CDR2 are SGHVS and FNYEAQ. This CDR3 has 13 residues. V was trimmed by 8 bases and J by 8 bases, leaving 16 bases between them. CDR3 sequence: CASAGLRGDEQFF. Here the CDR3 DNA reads TGTGCCAGCGCTGGACTGCGTGGAGATGAGCAGTTCTTC.

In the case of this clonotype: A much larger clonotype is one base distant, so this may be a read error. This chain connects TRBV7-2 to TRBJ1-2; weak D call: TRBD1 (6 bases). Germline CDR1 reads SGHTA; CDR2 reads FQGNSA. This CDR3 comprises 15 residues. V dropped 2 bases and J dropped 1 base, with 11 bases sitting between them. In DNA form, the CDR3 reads TGTGCCAGCAGCTTATCAGGGGACCGTAACTATGGCTACACCTTC. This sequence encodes CASSLSGDRNYGYTF. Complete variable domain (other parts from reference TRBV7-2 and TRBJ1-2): GAGVSQSPSNKVTEKGKDVELRCDPISGHTALYWYRQSLGQGLEFLIYFQGNSAPDKSGLPSDRFSAERTGGSVSTLTIQRTQQEDSAVYLCASSLSGDRNYGYTFGSGTRLTVV.

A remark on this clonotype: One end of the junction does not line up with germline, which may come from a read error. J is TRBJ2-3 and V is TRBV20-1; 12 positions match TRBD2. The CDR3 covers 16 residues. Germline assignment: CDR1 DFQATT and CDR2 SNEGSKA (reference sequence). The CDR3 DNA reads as TGCATTGCTACAACTAGCGGGGGGATGAGAACAGATACGCAGTATTTT. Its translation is CIATTSGGMRTDTQYF.

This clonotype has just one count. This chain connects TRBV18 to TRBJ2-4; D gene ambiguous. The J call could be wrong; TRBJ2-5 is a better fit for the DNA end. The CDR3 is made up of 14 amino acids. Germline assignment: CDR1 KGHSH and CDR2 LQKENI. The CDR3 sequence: CASSPLLLQETQYF. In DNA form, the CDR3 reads TGTGCCAGCTCACCTTTACTTCTCCAAGAGACCCAGTACTTC.

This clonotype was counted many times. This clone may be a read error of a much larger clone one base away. The CDR3 loop reads CASSVTGLNEQFF. The DNA of the CDR3 is TGTGCCAGCAGCGTAACAGGATTGAATGAGCAGTTCTTC. The chain couples TRBV7-3 to TRBJ2-1, with D tentatively TRBD1 (5 bases). CDR3 size: 13 residues. Germline V CDR1 and CDR2: SGHTA, FQGTGA.

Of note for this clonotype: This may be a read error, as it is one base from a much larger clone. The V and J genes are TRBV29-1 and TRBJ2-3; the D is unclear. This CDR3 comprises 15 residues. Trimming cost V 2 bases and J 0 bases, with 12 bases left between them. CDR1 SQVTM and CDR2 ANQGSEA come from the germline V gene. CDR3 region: CSVEWATSSTDTQYF. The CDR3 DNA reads TGCAGCGTTGAATGGGCGACGAGTAGCACAGATACGCAGTATTTT.

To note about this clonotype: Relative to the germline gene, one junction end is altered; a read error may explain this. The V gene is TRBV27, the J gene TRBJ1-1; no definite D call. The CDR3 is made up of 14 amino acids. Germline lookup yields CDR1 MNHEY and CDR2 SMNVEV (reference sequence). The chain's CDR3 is CVSNRLQRNTEAFF. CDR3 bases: TGTGTCAGCAACCGACTACAAAGGAACACTGAAGCTTTCTTT.

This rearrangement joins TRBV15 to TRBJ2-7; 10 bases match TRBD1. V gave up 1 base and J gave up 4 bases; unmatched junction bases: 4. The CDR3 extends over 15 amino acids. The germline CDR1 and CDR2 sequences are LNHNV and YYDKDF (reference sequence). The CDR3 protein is CATSRGQGAEYEQYF. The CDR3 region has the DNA TGTGCCACCAGCAGAGGACAGGGGGCTGAGTACGAGCAGTACTTC.

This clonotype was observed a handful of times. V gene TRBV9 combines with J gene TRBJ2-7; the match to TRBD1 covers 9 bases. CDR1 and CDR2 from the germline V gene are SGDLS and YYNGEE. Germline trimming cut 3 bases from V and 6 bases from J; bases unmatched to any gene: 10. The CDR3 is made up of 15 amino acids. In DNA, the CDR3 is TGTGCCAGCAGCGACGACGCCCGGGACAGGGCCGAGCAGTACTTC. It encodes CASSDDARDRAEQYF.

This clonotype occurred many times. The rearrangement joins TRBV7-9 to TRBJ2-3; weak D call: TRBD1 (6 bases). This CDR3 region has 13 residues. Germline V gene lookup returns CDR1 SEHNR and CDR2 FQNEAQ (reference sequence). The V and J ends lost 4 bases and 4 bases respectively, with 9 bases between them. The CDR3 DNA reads TGTGCCAGCAGCTCGAGGGGGTCAGATACGCAGTATTTT. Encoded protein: CASSSRGSDTQYF. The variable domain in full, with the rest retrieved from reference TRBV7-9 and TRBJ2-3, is DTGVSQNPRHKITKRGQNVTFRCDPISEHNRLYWYRQTLGQGPEFLTYFQNEAQLEKSRLLSDRFSAERPKGSFSTLEIQRTEQGDSAMYLCASSSRGSDTQYFGPGTRLTVL.

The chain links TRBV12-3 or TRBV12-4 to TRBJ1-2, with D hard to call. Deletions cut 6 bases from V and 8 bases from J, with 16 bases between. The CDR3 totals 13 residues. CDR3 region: CASRRPDSQGYTF. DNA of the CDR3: TGTGCCAGCAGGCGACCCGATAGTCAGGGCTACACCTTC.

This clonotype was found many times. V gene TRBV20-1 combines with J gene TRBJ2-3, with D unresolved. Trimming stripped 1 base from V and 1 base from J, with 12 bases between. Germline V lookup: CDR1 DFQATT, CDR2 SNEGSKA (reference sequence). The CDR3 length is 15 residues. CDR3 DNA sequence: TGCAGTGCTAGAGGCCCAAGACTCCGCACAGATACGCAGTATTTT. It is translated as CSARGPRLRTDTQYF.

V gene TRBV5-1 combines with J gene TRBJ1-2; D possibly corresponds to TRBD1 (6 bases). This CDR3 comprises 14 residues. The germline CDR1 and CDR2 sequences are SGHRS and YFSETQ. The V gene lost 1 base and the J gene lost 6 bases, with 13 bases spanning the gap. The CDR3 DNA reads TGCGCCAGCAGCTTGATCACAGGGACGGATGGCTACACCTTC. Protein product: CASSLITGTDGYTF.

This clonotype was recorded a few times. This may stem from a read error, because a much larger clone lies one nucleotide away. The CDR3 sequence is CSISSSYNEQYF. The CDR3 nucleotides are TGCAGTATCTCGAGCTCCTACAATGAGCAGTACTTC. The rearrangement uses TRBV20-1 and TRBJ2-1; D is ambiguous. The end of the DNA fits TRBJ2-7 better, so the J call may be wrong. The CDR3 runs 12 residues. Germline V lookup: CDR1 DFQATT, CDR2 SNEGSKA (reference sequence).